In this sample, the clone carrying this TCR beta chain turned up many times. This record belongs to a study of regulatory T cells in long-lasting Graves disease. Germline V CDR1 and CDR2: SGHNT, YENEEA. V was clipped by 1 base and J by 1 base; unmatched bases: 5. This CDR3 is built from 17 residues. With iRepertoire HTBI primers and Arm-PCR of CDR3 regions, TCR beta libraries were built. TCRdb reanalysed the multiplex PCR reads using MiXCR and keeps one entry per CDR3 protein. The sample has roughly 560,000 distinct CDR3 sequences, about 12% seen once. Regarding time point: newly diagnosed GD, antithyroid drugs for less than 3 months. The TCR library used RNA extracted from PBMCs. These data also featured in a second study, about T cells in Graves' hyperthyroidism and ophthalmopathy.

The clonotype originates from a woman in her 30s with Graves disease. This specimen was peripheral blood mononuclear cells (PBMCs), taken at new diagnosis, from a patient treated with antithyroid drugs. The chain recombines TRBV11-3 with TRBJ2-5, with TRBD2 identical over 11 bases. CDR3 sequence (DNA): TGTGCCAGCAGCTTAGTATACGGGACTAGCGGCCAAGAGACCCAGTACTTC. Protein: CASSLVYGTSGQETQYF.